The clone carrying this TCR beta chain was recorded only once. The data were taken from a study of blood T cell repertoires in COVID-19. Data came from immunoSEQ multiplex PCR; TCRdb stores just in-frame clones and leaves some out. The sample comprises more than 35,000 clones, roughly nine tenths of which are singletons, and approximately 10% rests with the top ten. V gave up 5 bases and J gave up 1 base, with 5 bases separating them. CDR3 length equals 12 residues. From germline, CDR1 is KGHSH and CDR2 LQKENI. The material sequenced was peripheral blood. This chain joins TRBV18 and TRBJ1-1; unclear D gene. This sequence was found in a man aged 25 to 45 with active or convalescent COVID-19. As DNA, the CDR3 is TGTGCCAGCTCATACAGGAACACTGAAGCTTTCTTT. It yields the protein CASSYRNTEAFF.